This TCR beta chain was obtained from a study of T cells after yellow fever vaccination. General study findings and limits: Contamination by abundant bulk-population clonotypes could be present in FACS-sorted repertoires.

The CDR3 covers 12 residues. Germline lookup yields CDR1 DFQATT and CDR2 SNEGSKA (reference sequence). The 5'RACE template-switching step produced TCR cDNA and added a universal primer site and UMIs. TCRdb re-analysed the 5' RACE reads in MiXCR, keeping a single row per CDR3 protein. The data show 300,000 to 350,000 distinct CDR3 sequences, approximately 3.9% seen once. This clonotype has ten or more counts. What it recognizes is unknown. The receptor was derived from a man younger than 30 who received the YFV17D yellow fever vaccine. J is TRBJ2-3 and V is TRBV20-1; TRBD2 might be the D (6 bases). Source: PBMCs, taken 5 days after the yellow fever booster vaccination. CDR3 in DNA: TGCAGCGGCCGGGGGTCGTCAGATACGCAGTATTTT. Amino acids: CSGRGSSDTQYF.